Here is one T cell receptor beta chain with its context. These data come from a study of blood T cell repertoires in COVID-19. Across the study: From the United States, Italy and Spain came samples of acute and convalescent COVID-19.

TCRdb's copy holds only in-frame clones and misses some; the assay was immunoSEQ multiplex PCR. This sample yields around 80,000 clones, of which roughly 88% are seen a single time; around 5% belongs to the top ten. In germline, CDR1 is SGHTS, CDR2 YDEGEE. V was trimmed by 2 bases and J by 4 bases, leaving 9 bases between them. The CDR3 length is 14 residues. Sequences were obtained from peripheral blood. The chain couples TRBV5-8 to TRBJ1-4, with a possible D match to TRBD1 (6 bases). This sequence originates from a woman aged 80 or older with acute or convalescent COVID-19. CDR3 amino acids: CASSLRGSNEKLFF. CDR3 nucleotides: TGTGCCAGCAGCTTAAGGGGGAGTAATGAAAAACTGTTTTTT.